A selection of T cell receptor beta chains follows, all from one sample in a study of regulatory T cells in long-lasting Graves disease. TCRdb re-analysed the multiplex PCR reads in MiXCR, keeping a single row per CDR3 protein. The sample has more than 400,000 distinct CDR3 sequences, over 15% seen once. In addition, the sample was reused for a study of T cells in Graves' hyperthyroidism and ophthalmopathy.

The sample here was peripheral blood mononuclear cells (PBMCs), taken at new diagnosis, from a patient treated with antithyroid drugs. The receptors derive from a woman under 40 with Graves disease. CDR3s include the opening cysteine and the closing phenylalanine or tryptophan.

cdr3_aa,v_call
CASRTDSYGYTF,TRBV10-2
CASSLDLGVFEGGNIQYF,TRBV5-1
CASSRVQGAGSSYEQYF,TRBV3-1
CASSLFANSYEQYF,TRBV27
CASSLGVSTASDTQYF,TRBV7-9
CSASRGDRAPSYEQYF,TRBV20-1
CASREGQGLLPLHF,TRBV5-1
CASGRTGNTETQYF,TRBV5-1
CASSSGTGVNEQIF,TRBV13
CATSDGRVEAFF,TRBV24-1
CASSRDFRLGQGTRMNTEAFF,TRBV4-2
CASSQDREYEQYF,TRBV4-1
CASSLSSGSGGTDTQYF,TRBV5-1
CSARESGLLYIQYF,TRBV20-1
CASSLDYISKKYF,TRBV11-2
CASSFGGTSVAGEPFF,TRBV5-1
CASSSSDRNYGYTF,TRBV7-2